The TCR beta chain described here comes from a study of shared clonotypes between healthy human individuals. Study context: The study enrolled a couple of women and a few men aged 18 to 49.

With 2 bases removed from V and 5 bases from J, the gap between germline ends came to 9 bases. Germline V lookup: CDR1 MNHNY, CDR2 SVGAGI (reference sequence). This CDR3 has 13 residues. It was CD45RO-negative cells, positively selected for CCR7, that made up naive CD8 cells, with terminally differentiated effector memory CD45RA+ cells excluded. TCRdb's table, derived via immunoSEQ multiplex PCR, lists solely in-frame clones and lacks some. The sample carries roughly 650,000 clones, about 95% recorded once. The clonotype originates from a woman aged 25 to 45 in good health. The rearrangement uses TRBV6-6 and TRBJ1-1, with D possibly matching TRBD1 (5 bases). Sequenced material: naive CD8+ T cells sorted from blood. The CDR3 DNA follows: TGTGCCAGCAGTTACAAGGGGCGAACTGAAGCTTTCTTT. This codes for CASSYKGRTEAFF.